This is a list of T cell receptor beta chains from one sample in a study of blood T cell repertoires in COVID-19. The protocol was immunoSEQ multiplex PCR, while the TCRdb copy is restricted to in-frame clones and leaves out a portion. There are 150,000 to 200,000 clones in the sample; more than 75% occur only once, and roughly 2% lies in the top ten. The specimen sequenced was peripheral blood. These receptors all come from a man aged 18 to 30 with acute or convalescent COVID-19. Each CDR3 is given with its conserved first and last residue. D genes are given only for firm matches. A clone size is listed for some rows: how often the clone was seen (once, few, many), or a class if it is expanded.

CDR3 protein | CDR3 DNA | D gene | J gene | clone size | V gene
CASTRTSGRIDEQFF | TGTGCCAGCACTAGAACTAGCGGGAGGATCGATGAGCAGTTCTTC | TRBD2 | TRBJ2-1 | . | TRBV9
CASSPGQGGYGYTF | TGTGCCAGCAGCCCCGGACAGGGAGGATATGGCTACACCTTC | TRBD1 | TRBJ1-2 | . | TRBV14
CASGVAAAGGDTGELFF | TGTGCTAGTGGCGTGGCGGCCGCAGGGGGTGACACCGGGGAGCTGTTTTTT | TRBD1 | TRBJ2-2 | . | TRBV12-5
CASSLELSSYNEQFF | TGCGCCAGCAGCTTGGAACTTAGCTCCTACAATGAGCAGTTCTTC | . | TRBJ2-1 | . | TRBV5-1
CASSIDINSLAAQPQHF | TGTGCCAGTAGTATAGATATCAACAGTTTGGCCGCACAGCCCCAGCATTTT | . | TRBJ1-5 | . | TRBV19
CASSIGDTQYF | TGTGCCAGTAGTATCGGAGATACGCAGTATTTT | . | TRBJ2-3 | . | TRBV19
CASSGGQGSYGYTF | TGTGCCAGCAGCGGTGGACAGGGAAGTTATGGCTACACCTTC | TRBD1 | TRBJ1-2 | . | TRBV9
CASSVGLAGNYEQYF | TGTGCCAGCAGCGTAGGGTTAGCGGGGAACTACGAGCAGTACTTC | TRBD2 | TRBJ2-7 | . | TRBV9
CASSPVGQAGDQPQHF | TGTGCCAGCAGCCCCGTCGGACAGGCTGGGGATCAGCCCCAGCATTTT | TRBD1 | TRBJ1-5 | . | TRBV5-5
CASQGGGSSYEQYF | TGTGCCTCCCAAGGCGGGGGGAGCTCCTACGAGCAGTACTTC | TRBD2 | TRBJ2-7 | once | TRBV6-5
CASSSTGVVTYQFF | TGTGCCAGCAGCTCAACCGGGGTCGTGACTTATCAGTTCTTC | . | TRBJ2-1 | . | TRBV11-2
CASSAGLAGTANTGELFF | TGTGCCAGCAGCGCAGGACTAGCGGGGACCGCGAACACCGGGGAGCTGTTTTTT | TRBD2 | TRBJ2-2 | . | TRBV13
CASSFRVTMNTEAFF | TGTGCCAGCAGCTTCAGGGTTACGATGAACACTGAAGCTTTCTTT | . | TRBJ1-1 | . | TRBV14
CASSLKTGREAFF | TGTGCCAGCTCACTCAAGACAGGACGGGAAGCTTTCTTT | . | TRBJ1-1 | . | TRBV18
CATSRPRLAGGTDTQYF | TGTGCCACCAGCAGACCCAGACTAGCGGGAGGGACAGATACGCAGTATTTT | TRBD2 | TRBJ2-3 | few | TRBV15
CASSLSVERVPMNTEAFF | TGTGCCAGCAGCTTATCAGTTGAGCGGGTTCCCATGAACACTGAAGCTTTCTTT | . | TRBJ1-1 | . | TRBV11-2
CASSRSMGTRVGETQYF | TGTGCCAGCAGCCGAAGCATGGGGACTAGAGTCGGAGAGACCCAGTACTTC | TRBD2 | TRBJ2-5 | few | TRBV14
CASSDRGLYQETQYF | TGTGCCAGCTCCGATAGGGGACTGTACCAAGAGACCCAGTACTTC | . | TRBJ2-5 | . | TRBV5-5
CASSSRSGANVLTF | TGTGCCAGCAGCAGCAGGTCTGGGGCCAACGTCCTGACTTTC | . | TRBJ2-6 | . | TRBV9
CATSDPAFPGEQYF | TGTGCCACCAGTGACCCCGCATTCCCGGGCGAGCAGTACTTC | . | TRBJ2-7 | . | TRBV24-1
CASSQVGGLSSYEQYF | TGTGCCAGCAGCCAAGTCGGAGGCTTAAGCTCCTACGAGCAGTACTTC | . | TRBJ2-7 | . | TRBV3-1/TRBV3-2
CASSSGGNQPQHF | TGTGCCAGCAGCTCGGGGGGAAATCAGCCCCAGCATTTT | . | TRBJ1-5 | . | TRBV11-2
CASSDFGTGETNTEAFF | TGTGCCAGCAGTGACTTTGGGACAGGGGAGACGAACACTGAAGCTTTCTTT | TRBD1 | TRBJ1-1 | . | TRBV6-1
CASSVGTENQPQHF | TGCGCCAGCAGCGTCGGGACAGAAAATCAGCCCCAGCATTTT | TRBD1 | TRBJ1-5 | few | TRBV5-1
CASSQQGLAGGPVPDTQYF | TGTGCCAGTAGCCAGCAGGGACTAGCGGGAGGGCCTGTGCCAGATACGCAGTATTTT | TRBD2 | TRBJ2-3 | . | TRBV19
CASSSGTTKYNEQFF | TGTGCCAGCAGCTCCGGGACTACGAAGTACAATGAGCAGTTCTTC | TRBD2 | TRBJ2-1 | . | TRBV11-2
CASSLGTHFFTDTQYF | TGTGCCAGCAGCTTAGGTACACATTTTTTCACAGATACGCAGTATTTT | . | TRBJ2-3 | . | TRBV11-2
CASSTMEIRNTEAFF | TGTGCCAGCAGCACGATGGAGATTCGTAACACTGAAGCTTTCTTT | . | TRBJ1-1 | . | TRBV14
CATSIHPRTGREKLFF | TGTGCCACCAGCATTCATCCTAGGACAGGTCGTGAAAAACTGTTTTTT | TRBD1 | TRBJ1-4 | . | TRBV15
CASSFGQVDSGNTIYF | TGTGCCAGCAGTTTCGGACAGGTAGACTCTGGAAACACCATATATTTT | TRBD1 | TRBJ1-3 | . | TRBV6-5
CASSIDTVSSYNEQFF | TGTGCCAGTAGTATAGATACGGTTAGCTCCTACAATGAGCAGTTCTTC | . | TRBJ2-1 | . | TRBV19
CASSLYSGTAQFF | TGTGCCAGCAGTTTATATTCCGGGACAGCCCAGTTCTTC | TRBD1 | TRBJ2-1 | . | TRBV12-3/TRBV12-4
CASSIAGYGYTF | TGTGCCAGTAGTATAGCCGGCTATGGCTACACCTTC | . | TRBJ1-2 | . | TRBV19
CASSYSPGTGGSGYTF | TGTGCCAGCAGTTACTCGCCCGGGACAGGGGGCTCTGGCTACACCTTC | TRBD1 | TRBJ1-2 | . | TRBV6-5
CASSPVSVGNQPQHF | TGTGCCAGCAGCCCCGTCTCAGTCGGGAATCAGCCCCAGCATTTT | . | TRBJ1-5 | few | TRBV7-2
CASRGDRARGYTF | TGTGCCAGCAGGGGTGACAGGGCGCGCGGCTACACCTTC | TRBD1 | TRBJ1-2 | . | TRBV27
CASSPTGGANEKLFF | TGTGCCAGCTCACCAACAGGGGGCGCTAATGAAAAACTGTTTTTT | TRBD1 | TRBJ1-4 | . | TRBV18
CASSEPGRGPTREQFF | TGTGCCAGCAGTGAACCAGGAAGGGGTCCCACCCGTGAGCAGTTCTTC | . | TRBJ2-1 | . | TRBV25-1
CASSTQGWAEAFF | TGTGCCAGTAGTACCCAGGGTTGGGCTGAAGCTTTCTTT | . | TRBJ1-1 | once | TRBV19
CASSFGTVNPYEQYF | TGTGCCAGCAGCTTCGGGACTGTAAACCCCTACGAGCAGTACTTC | . | TRBJ2-7 | . | TRBV3-1/TRBV3-2
CASSQPGQNNYGYTF | TGTGCCAGCAGCCAACCGGGACAGAATAACTATGGCTACACCTTC | TRBD1 | TRBJ1-2 | . | TRBV3-1/TRBV3-2
CASSQDLRGRTQYF | TGTGCCAGCAGCCAAGATCTAAGAGGGCGAACGCAGTATTTT | . | TRBJ2-3 | . | TRBV14
CASRIQGGGTEAFF | TGTGCCAGCAGAATCCAGGGAGGAGGCACTGAAGCTTTCTTT | . | TRBJ1-1 | . | TRBV6-5
CAIRRDGQNTEAFF | TGTGCCATCAGGCGGGACGGCCAGAACACTGAAGCTTTCTTT | . | TRBJ1-1 | . | TRBV10-3
CASSEGSVNTEAFF | TGCGCCAGCAGTGAGGGTAGCGTGAACACTGAAGCTTTCTTT | . | TRBJ1-1 | . | TRBV10-1
CASSLVGAGNTIYF | TGCGCCAGCAGCTTGGTAGGGGCTGGAAACACCATATATTTT | . | TRBJ1-3 | . | TRBV5-1
CASSIPAGSIRDNQPQHF | TGTGCCAGTAGTATCCCGGCAGGGTCGATCCGTGACAATCAGCCCCAGCATTTT | . | TRBJ1-5 | . | TRBV19